The rows below give T cell receptor beta chains drawn from one sample of a study of T cell repertoires in aging, cancer and after chemotherapy. Using its own MiXCR run on the multiplex PCR reads, TCRdb lists one record per CDR3 protein. The sample shows about 3,300 distinct CDR3 sequences, nearly 45% of them seen only once. The specimen sequenced was blood. These receptors all stem from a human donor with a solid tumor. CDR3s include the opening cysteine and the closing phenylalanine or tryptophan. The D gene is left open where the match is weak. Only some rows state a clone size, as once, few, many or a class for expanded clones.

clone_size | d_call | j_call | v_call | cdr3_aa
- | - | TRBJ2-7 | TRBV18 | CASSPFGTDGEQYF
- | - | TRBJ2-5 | TRBV27 | CASSLSSRGETQYF
- | - | TRBJ1-4 | TRBV5-1 | CASSPQTATNEKLFF
few | - | TRBJ1-2 | TRBV4-1 | CASSQDRETAGRDYGYTF
few | TRBD1 | TRBJ2-7 | TRBV6-5 | CASSPGGDRKQYF
few | TRBD2 | TRBJ2-7 | TRBV27 | CASSLSRTSAYEQYF
- | - | TRBJ2-3 | TRBV18 | CASSRWDPTDTQYF
few | - | TRBJ2-5 | TRBV6-5 | CASRSDKTQYF
- | TRBD1 | TRBJ2-7 | TRBV7-9 | CASSYSGTGWEQYF
- | - | TRBJ2-5 | TRBV7-2 | CASSLSYGKSETQYF
few | - | TRBJ2-7 | TRBV10-3 | CAISDSGRTEQYF
- | TRBD2 | TRBJ2-1 | TRBV20-1 | CSANGVGPTSGNSYNEQFF
few | TRBD1 | TRBJ1-2 | TRBV19 | CATRGYPSSNYGYTF
few | TRBD1 | TRBJ1-5 | TRBV7-2 | CASSLGDRGQPQHF
few | - | TRBJ2-5 | TRBV30 | CAWSDGARKTQYF
- | - | TRBJ1-5 | TRBV20-1 | CSARGSINQPQHF
- | - | TRBJ2-1 | TRBV12-3/TRBV12-4 | CASTPELVKSDEQFF
once | - | TRBJ2-1 | TRBV11-2 | CASSPHSVSYNEQFF
few | TRBD1 | TRBJ2-7 | TRBV7-2 | CASSADRGGEQYF
few | - | TRBJ2-2 | TRBV19 | CATPVGQNTGELFF
- | - | TRBJ2-4 | TRBV6-2/TRBV6-3 | CASSPDRAGSKNIQYF